These 13 T cell receptor beta chains were all obtained from the same sample, sequenced in a study of identifying expanded T cells in peripheral blood. Clones were sequenced by immunoSEQ multiplex PCR, and TCRdb holds only the in-frame ones, with some missing. The repertoire includes around 78,000 clones, around four fifths of them detected once, and around 18% sits in the top ten. Sample: blood. The source is a person aged 18 to 70 in good health.

V is TRBV7-3 and J is TRBJ2-1; 14 bases agree with TRBD2. CDR3 length: 13 residues. Germline CDR1 SGHTA, CDR2 FQGTGA. Trimming removed 8 bases from V and 9 bases from J; junction bases left unmatched: 3. CDR3: CASGTSGSTEQFF. In DNA, the CDR3 is TGTGCCAGCGGGACTAGCGGGAGTACTGAGCAGTTCTTC.

The chain joins TRBV6-5 to TRBJ1-2; 7 bases match TRBD1. The J segment lost 8 bases and the V segment lost 5 bases, leaving 11 bases of the junction unmatched. This CDR3 contains 14 residues. Per the germline V gene, CDR1 is MNHEY and CDR2 is SVGAGI. The CDR3: CASSGTEGNGGYTF. For the CDR3, the DNA is TGTGCCAGCAGTGGGACAGAAGGGAACGGGGGCTACACCTTC.

The chain couples TRBV28 to TRBJ1-5; 9 bases match TRBD1. This CDR3 is 14 amino acids long. V shed 9 bases and J 6 bases; nucleotides not matched to a gene: 9. The germline V gene has CDR1 MDHEN and CDR2 SYDVKM. Here the CDR3 DNA reads TGTGCCAGTAAGATAACAGGGGGCGGTCAGCCCCAGCATTTT. Translated, it gives CASKITGGGQPQHF. The whole variable domain, filled in from reference TRBV28 and TRBJ1-5, reads DVKVTQSSRYLVKRTGEKVFLECVQDMDHENMFWYRQDPGLGLRLIYFSYDVKMKEKGDIPEGYSVSREKKERFSLILESASTNQTSMYLCASKITGGGQPQHFGDGTRLSIL.

The V and J genes are TRBV9 and TRBJ2-2; D may be TRBD2 (5 bases). Germline V CDR1 and CDR2: SGDLS, YYNGEE. V was shortened by 4 bases and J by 7 bases, with 14 bases between the two germline ends. The CDR3 has 14 amino acids. This CDR3 reads CASSSVVGVGELFF. DNA of the CDR3: TGTGCCAGCAGCTCAGTCGTGGGAGTCGGGGAGCTGTTTTTT.

This rearrangement joins TRBV9 to TRBJ1-1; D gene ambiguous. The CDR3 has 15 residues. Trimming removed 0 bases from V and 0 bases from J, with 9 bases in between. Germline CDR1 SGDLS, CDR2 YYNGEE. The CDR3 DNA is TGTGCCAGCAGCGTAGATTTGGGCATGAACACTGAAGCTTTCTTT. As protein: CASSVDLGMNTEAFF.

This chain joins TRBV18 and TRBJ1-5, with D unresolved. CDR1 is KGHSH and CDR2 is LQKENI in the germline V gene. Trimming took off 2 bases at V and 1 base at J, with 15 bases between the two ends. There are 17 residues in the CDR3. CDR3 nucleotide sequence: TGTGCCAGCTCACCAACCAGTGGGATAAAAAGCAATCAGCCCCAGCATTTT. It codes for CASSPTSGIKSNQPQHF.

The chain uses TRBV14 and TRBJ2-4, with D possibly being TRBD2 (5 bases). The germline CDR1 and CDR2 sequences are SGHDN and FVKESK. V was trimmed by 1 base and J by 0 bases, leaving 7 bases between them. This CDR3 is 15 amino acids long. The CDR3 DNA is TGTGCCAGCAGCCAAGGGGAGCTAGCCAAAAACATTCAGTACTTC. This encodes CASSQGELAKNIQYF.

This clone was counted a single time. The CDR3 here is CASSQDDTGDQPQHF. The DNA of the CDR3 is TGTGCCAGCAGCCAGGACGATACAGGCGATCAGCCCCAGCATTTT. The chain joins TRBV4-2 to TRBJ1-5; tentative D call: TRBD1 (5 bases). V lost 3 bases to trimming and J lost 5 bases, with 14 bases between them. The CDR3 covers 15 residues. The germline gives CDR1 LGHNA, CDR2 YNFKEQ.

This chain connects TRBV11-3 to TRBJ2-7; tentatively, D is TRBD1 (7 bases). Trimming took 5 bases from V and 2 from J, leaving 16 bases between them. The V gene's germline CDR1 is SGHNT and CDR2 YENEEA. The CDR3 has 15 amino acids. The CDR3 sequence: CASSPGVQGAYEQYF. CDR3 coding DNA: TGTGCCAGCAGCCCGGGAGTCCAGGGGGCCTACGAGCAGTACTTC.

The gene calls are TRBV29-1 and TRBJ2-1, with TRBD1 matching over 9 bases. This CDR3 region has 12 residues. V dropped 4 bases and J dropped 8; count of bases not matched to a gene: 3. Germline V gene data show CDR1 as SQVTM and CDR2 as ANQGSEA. CDR3 amino acids: CSVATGGYEQFF. The CDR3 bases are TGCAGCGTTGCGACAGGGGGGTATGAGCAGTTCTTC.

CDR3 sequence reads: CASSPGPGGQPQHF. CDR3 DNA: TGTGCCAGCAGCCCCGGGCCGGGAGGTCAGCCCCAGCATTTT. V usage is TRBV5-4 and J usage is TRBJ1-5; D unclear. CDR1 and CDR2 from the germline V gene are SGHNT and YYREEE (reference sequence). This CDR3 is built from 14 residues. V was trimmed by 4 bases and J by 6 bases, leaving 14 bases between them.

This clone came up once. The chain has TRBV7-9 and TRBJ1-2, with 11 bases identical to TRBD1. CDR3 length: 14 residues. V lost 3 bases and J lost 7; bases outside the gene matches: 4. Germline V CDR1 and CDR2: SEHNR, FQNEAQ (reference sequence). This CDR3 reads CASSLAGQGVGYTF. Here the CDR3 DNA reads TGTGCCAGCAGCTTGGCGGGACAGGGGGTTGGCTACACCTTC. Together with reference TRBV7-9 and TRBJ1-2, the CDR3 gives the full variable domain: DTGVSQNPRHKITKRGQNVTFRCDPISEHNRLYWYRQTLGQGPEFLTYFQNEAQLEKSRLLSDRFSAERPKGSFSTLEIQRTEQGDSAMYLCASSLAGQGVGYTFGSGTRLTVV.

The V and J genes are TRBV6-1 and TRBJ2-7; TRBD2 aligns across 7 bases. This CDR3 has 14 residues. Germline trimming cut 5 bases from V and 9 bases from J; bases unmatched to any gene: 13. The germline gives CDR1 MNHNS, CDR2 SASEGT. This CDR3 is CASSPSAGVDWQYF. The CDR3 DNA sequence: TGTGCCAGCAGTCCCTCCGCGGGAGTAGACTGGCAGTACTTC.